This TCR beta chain was captured by sequencing in a study of blood T cell repertoires in COVID-19. Repertoires were generated with immunoSEQ multiplex PCR, while TCRdb's copy carries only in-frame clones and drops some. The table has 350,000 to 450,000 clones, around 87% seen once. The germline V gene encodes CDR1 SGHDN and CDR2 FVKESK. The CDR3 is 16 amino acids. V was clipped by 4 bases and J by 1 base; unmatched bases: 6. The sample consisted of peripheral blood. The receptor was derived from a human donor in a cohort sampled during active COVID-19. The chain combines TRBV14 with TRBJ2-7; TRBD2 matches 11 bases. The CDR3 is CASSPYLAGGSYEQYF. The CDR3 region has the DNA TGTGCCAGCAGCCCCTACCTAGCGGGAGGATCCTACGAGCAGTACTTC.